This T cell receptor (beta chain) is from a study of T-cell reconstitution after alpha-beta-depleted transplantation in children. Findings and caveats of the study: Elevated TCRbeta diversity at day 60 was traced, in some patients, to surviving recipient T cells and thymic progenitors. There were reportedly several hundred expanded graft clones from which alpha-beta T cells came about two months after transplant. T-cell numbers and diversity one year post-transplant derived largely from freshly generated T cells.

This clonotype turned up a few times. Its target is not known. For TCRbeta, the library was prepared with unique molecular identifiers. MiXCR, applied by TCRdb to the PCR reads, yields one record per CDR3 protein. This table holds roughly 100,000 distinct CDR3 sequences, around 7.8% found once. This receptor was identified in a boy aged 2-15 years with acute lymphoblastic leukemia, due to receive a stem cell transplant. The input for sequencing was PBMCs, taken before TCRalphabeta/CD19-depleted stem cell transplant.

In DNA form, the CDR3 reads TGCGCCAGCAGTTTGGGACAGGGGAGCACTGAAGCTTTCTTT. It is translated as CASSLGQGSTEAFF. The genes are TRBV10-1 and TRBJ1-1; 10 bases agree with TRBD1. Germline CDR1 and CDR2: WNHNN and SYGVQD (reference sequence). The trim removed 5 bases at V and 4 bases at J, leaving 4 bases unmatched. The CDR3 is 14 residues long.